This T cell receptor beta chain stems from a study of blood T cell repertoires in COVID-19. Study details: Specimens from acute and convalescent COVID-19 originated in the United States, Italy and Spain.

The method was immunoSEQ multiplex PCR; TCRdb's version includes in-frame clones alone and lacks a portion of them. The sample yields over 140,000 clones, roughly 85% seen once. Sample: PBMCs or T cells enriched from blood (not recorded which). The TCR comes from a woman aged 45-60 years who had recovered from COVID-19.

Here the CDR3 reads CASRNARGRELFF. In nucleotides, the CDR3 is TGTGCCAGTAGGAACGCGCGTGGGCGAGAGCTGTTTTTT. The rearrangement links TRBV19 to TRBJ1-4, with D uncertain. The germline V gene encodes CDR1 LNHDA and CDR2 SQIVND (reference sequence). CDR3 length: 13 amino acids. The germline V and J ends were trimmed by 6 bases and 14 bases, with 19 bases remaining between them.